These T cell receptor beta chains were read from a single sample in a study of blood T cells in healthy people across ages. TCRdb re-analysed the 5' RACE reads in MiXCR, keeping a single row per CDR3 protein. The table has around 900,000 distinct CDR3 sequences, around 54% seen once. The sample taken for sequencing was blood. These TCRs come from a woman aged 60-75 years in good health. Each CDR3 is given with its conserved first and last residue. The D gene is left open where the match is weak. Size is omitted from some rows. Given values are once, few, many or a class for expanded clones.

v_gene	j_gene	abundance	d_gene	CDR3nt	CDR3aa
TRBV5-1	TRBJ2-5	once	TRBD2	TGCGCCAGCAGCCTAGAAGGACTAGCGGTTAAAGAGACCCAGTACTTC	CASSLEGLAVKETQYF
TRBV7-2	TRBJ1-5	-	-	TGTGCCAGCAGCTTAGGCAGGTTCGCCTGGGAGCCCCAGCATTTT	CASSLGRFAWEPQHF
TRBV7-2	TRBJ2-7	-	-	TGTGCCAGCAGCAAAGACAGGTTGAGCTCCTACGAGCAGTACTTC	CASSKDRLSSYEQYF
TRBV12-3/TRBV12-4	TRBJ1-1	-	-	TGTGCCAGCAGTTTAGGGGGGACCGGAGAAGCTTTCTTT	CASSLGGTGEAFF
TRBV29-1	TRBJ2-7	-	-	TGCAGCGTTGAAGAGGGCAGGGCCTCCTACGAGCAGTACTTC	CSVEEGRASYEQYF
TRBV7-8	TRBJ2-4	-	TRBD1	TGTGCCAGCAGCCTGGGACAGGGGATAATAGCCAAAAACATTCAGTACTTC	CASSLGQGIIAKNIQYF
TRBV7-2	TRBJ1-4	-	TRBD1	TGTGCCAGCAGCGGACAGGCCACAACTAATGAAAAACTGTTTTTT	CASSGQATTNEKLFF
TRBV20-1	TRBJ1-2	-	-	TGCAGTGCTAGAGATCGGGGGGCATCTGGCTACACCTTC	CSARDRGASGYTF
TRBV5-5	TRBJ1-6	-	-	TGTGCCAGCAGCTTGGGTCAGCTTCATTCACCCCTCCACTTT	CASSLGQLHSPLHF
TRBV29-1	TRBJ2-7	few	-	TGCAGCGTTGAGGTATCCGATACCTACGAGCAGTACTTC	CSVEVSDTYEQYF
TRBV4-2	TRBJ2-7	-	-	TGTGCCAGCAGCCAAGGGCGAGCAGCCTACGAGCAGTACTTC	CASSQGRAAYEQYF
TRBV28	TRBJ2-3	once	-	TGTGCCAGCATGATCAGGGATGGGGGTTCAGATACGCAGTATTTT	CASMIRDGGSDTQYF
TRBV9	TRBJ2-2	-	-	TGTGCCAGCAGCGTAGCCACCGGGGAGCTGTTTTTT	CASSVATGELFF
TRBV28	TRBJ2-6	few	-	TGTGCCAGCAGCCCCGGACAGTACGGGGCCAACGTCCTGACTTTC	CASSPGQYGANVLTF
TRBV20-1	TRBJ2-7	-	-	TGCAGTGCAATCCCCAGGGGAGGAAGCTCCTACGAGCAGTACTTC	CSAIPRGGSSYEQYF
TRBV7-9	TRBJ2-5	few	TRBD2	TGTGCCAGCAGCCCGGGACTAGCCCTTGAGACCCAGTACTTC	CASSPGLALETQYF